This paragraph covers one T cell receptor (beta chain) sequence. No antigen is known for it. These data come from a study of radiation and T cells in renal cell carcinoma. Study-level background: Nephrectomy followed 15 Gy stereotactic body radiation by 4 weeks.

With 2 bases removed from V and 0 bases from J, the gap between germline ends came to 11 bases. This CDR3 is built from 16 residues. Germline CDR1 is SGHTA and CDR2 is FQGTGA. Study-wide points: In blood, top tumor clones expanded by 2 weeks, shrinking by 4.

Time point noted: blood 2 weeks post-SBRT. Regarding treatment: 15 Gy SBRT to primary tumor, nephrectomy 4 weeks later. Produced via immunoSEQ multiplex PCR; TCRdb's table is partial and in-frame only. The sample lists about 150,000 clones, approximately 88% occurring once. The rearrangement links TRBV7-3 to TRBJ2-4; D is undetermined. This sequence originates from a woman in her forties or fifties with renal cell carcinoma. This specimen was blood, taken from a patient whose treatment included radiotherapy and nephrectomy. As DNA, the CDR3 is TGTGCCAGCAGCTTAGTCGGCAGCTTAGCCAAAAACATTCAGTACTTC. Translation: CASSLVGSLAKNIQYF. The full variable domain, its missing parts supplied by reference TRBV7-3 and TRBJ2-4, is GAGVSQTPSNKVTEKGKYVELRCDPISGHTALYWYRQSLGQGPEFLIYFQGTGAADDSGLPNDRFFAVRPEGSVSTLKIQRTERGDSAVYLCASSLVGSLAKNIQYFGAGTRLSVL.